The clone carrying this T cell receptor beta chain was observed a single time. The sample originates from a study of T cell changes during pregnancy in multiple sclerosis. TCRdb keeps only in-frame clones here, not all; method: immunoSEQ multiplex PCR. The profile shows about 55,000 clones, about 92% of them singletons. CDR3 length equals 14 residues. With V trimmed by 8 bases and J by 2 bases, 8 bases remained unmatched. Germline V gene sequence: CDR1 MDHEN, CDR2 SYDVKM. The TCR sequence derives from a female donor with multiple sclerosis, enrolled in a pregnancy study. The genes are TRBV28 and TRBJ2-7; 8 bases are shared with TRBD1. Sequenced material: CD8+ T cells from peripheral blood mononuclear cells, taken in the second trimester of pregnancy. CDR3 sequence: CASSGTGHPYEQYF. The CDR3 nucleotides read TGTGCCAGCTCCGGGACAGGCCACCCCTACGAGCAGTACTTC. The variable domain in full, completed from reference TRBV28 and TRBJ2-7, reads DVKVTQSSRYLVKRTGEKVFLECVQDMDHENMFWYRQDPGLGLRLIYFSYDVKMKEKGDIPEGYSVSREKKERFSLILESASTNQTSMYLCASSGTGHPYEQYFGPGTRLTVT.